Sequencing of this T cell receptor beta chain was carried out in a study of shared clonotypes between healthy human individuals. Study overall: Serving as donors were two women and three men, whose ages spanned 18 to 49.

Sequencing used immunoSEQ multiplex PCR; TCRdb keeps in-frame clones, though not all of them. This sample carries about 580,000 clones, 95% to 98% of them seen once, and the ten largest clones take 0.25% to 0.35%. Regarding the study as a whole: Specimens sampled were limited to blood, with tissue repertoires likely differing. Generation probabilities were higher for clonotypes shared across all four sorted-subset donors than for unshared ones. Despite large depth, rarefaction showed incomplete sorted-subset sequencing.

This clone has only a few counts. Its target is not known. Only CD45RO-negative cells positively selected for CCR7 counted as naive CD8 cells, so terminally differentiated effector memory CD45RA+ cells were excluded. CDR1 is ENHRY, CDR2 SYGVKD, per germline. CDR3 length: 11 amino acids. V was cut by 4 bases and J by 5 bases, with 3 bases left in between. The rearrangement links TRBV10-3 to TRBJ2-1; D gene unclear. What was sequenced was naive CD8+ T cells sorted from blood. The TCR was taken from a man aged 25 to 40 in good health. This CDR3 is CAISGNNEQFF. The CDR3 DNA is TGTGCCATCAGTGGGAACAATGAGCAGTTCTTC.